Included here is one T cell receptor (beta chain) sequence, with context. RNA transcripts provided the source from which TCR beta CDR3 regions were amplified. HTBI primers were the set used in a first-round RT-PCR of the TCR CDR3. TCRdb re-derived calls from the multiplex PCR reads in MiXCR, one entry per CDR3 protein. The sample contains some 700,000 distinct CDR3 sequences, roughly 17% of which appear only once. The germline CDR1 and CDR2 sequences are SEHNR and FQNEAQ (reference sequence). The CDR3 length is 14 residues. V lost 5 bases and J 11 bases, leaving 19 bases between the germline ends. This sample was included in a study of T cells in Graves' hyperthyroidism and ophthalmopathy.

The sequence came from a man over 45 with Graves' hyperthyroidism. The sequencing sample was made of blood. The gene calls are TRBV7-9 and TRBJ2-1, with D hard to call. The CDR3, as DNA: TGTGCCAGCAGCATCCACCAACGGCTAGACAAGCAGTTCTTC. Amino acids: CASSIHQRLDKQFF. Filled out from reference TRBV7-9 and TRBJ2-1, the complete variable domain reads DTGVSQNPRHKITKRGQNVTFRCDPISEHNRLYWYRQTLGQGPEFLTYFQNEAQLEKSRLLSDRFSAERPKGSFSTLEIQRTEQGDSAMYLCASSIHQRLDKQFFGPGTRLTVL.